The 17 T cell receptor beta chains given below trace back to one sample, sequenced in a study of T cell responses to AZD1222 COVID-19 vaccine. The method was immunoSEQ multiplex PCR; TCRdb's version includes in-frame clones alone and lacks a portion of them. The profile shows over 85,000 clones, 80% to 95% of them singletons. The sample here was peripheral blood, taken 28 days after the second AZD1222 dose. Receptors originate from an adult who received the AZD1222 COVID-19 vaccine.

The chain combines TRBV29-1 with TRBJ2-1; D uncertain. The CDR3 runs 10 residues. V dropped 7 bases and J dropped 6 bases, with 7 bases sitting between them. The germline V gene encodes CDR1 SQVTM and CDR2 ANQGSEA. The CDR3 coding sequence is TGCAGCGCCGAATTCAATGAGCAGTTCTTC. It specifies CSAEFNEQFF.

This chain connects TRBV9 to TRBJ1-4; D gene ambiguous. V lost 2 bases and J 7 bases, leaving 15 bases between the germline ends. Germline CDR1 reads SGDLS; CDR2 reads YYNGEE. The CDR3 sequence is 15 residues long. CDR3 amino acids: CASSVSGGQIEKLFF. CDR3 bases: TGTGCCAGCAGCGTGTCAGGTGGCCAGATTGAAAAACTGTTTTTT.

In this sample, this clone turned up a few times. This chain uses TRBV16 with TRBJ1-2; D is ambiguous. Per the germline V gene, CDR1 is KGHSY and CDR2 is FQNENV. This CDR3 is 14 amino acids long. Trimming stripped 4 bases from V and 2 bases from J, with 11 bases between. The CDR3 DNA sequence: TGTGCCAGCAGCCCCTCCCGGGGAAACTATGGCTACACCTTC. As protein: CASSPSRGNYGYTF.

The chain carries TRBV2 and TRBJ2-5; 9 nucleotides agree with TRBD1. Germline CDR1 is SNHLY and CDR2 is FYNNEI. J lost 0 bases, V lost 6 bases, and 5 bases had no gene match. The CDR3 sequence is 15 residues long. The CDR3: CASSLDRGDQETQYF. In DNA, the CDR3 is TGTGCCAGCAGCTTGGACAGGGGAGACCAAGAGACCCAGTACTTC. The full variable domain, its missing parts supplied by reference TRBV2 and TRBJ2-5, is EPEVTQTPSHQVTQMGQEVILRCVPISNHLYFYWYRQILGQKVEFLVSFYNNEISEKSEIFDDQFSVERPDGSNFTLKIRSTKLEDSAMYFCASSLDRGDQETQYFGPGTRLLVL.

In this sample, this clone turned up once. The rearrangement links TRBV7-9 to TRBJ1-1; weak D call: TRBD1 (5 bases). Trimming removed 5 bases at V and 6 bases at J, with 10 bases between. The CDR3 is 12 residues long. CDR1 and CDR2 (germline): SEHNR, FQNEAQ (reference sequence). CDR3 protein: CASSAWGAEAFF. In DNA, the CDR3 is TGTGCCAGCAGCGCGTGGGGCGCTGAAGCTTTCTTT.

J is TRBJ2-7 and V is TRBV12-3 or TRBV12-4, with D perhaps TRBD2 (5 bases). The V end was cut by 4 bases, the J end by 3 bases, with 10 bases between. This CDR3 spans 13 amino acids. CDR3 in DNA: TGTGCCAGCAGTTCGGGGAGCCTCTACGAGCAGTACTTC. This sequence encodes CASSSGSLYEQYF.

This clone was counted between two and nine times. The chain recombines TRBV4-1 with TRBJ1-6, with a weak D call TRBD1 (5 bases). Germline V gives CDR1 MGHRA, CDR2 YSYEKL. V lost 3 bases and J lost 9, with 33 bases in between. The CDR3 runs to 21 residues. CDR3: CASSQRAVPGKSTVIGSPLHF. The CDR3 coding sequence is TGCGCCAGCAGCCAGAGAGCGGTACCCGGGAAATCGACAGTTATAGGTTCACCCCTCCACTTT.

The J gene is TRBJ1-5, the V gene TRBV6-5, with no clear D. Between the trimmed V and J ends, which lost 4 bases and 3 bases, there was a span of 7 bases. The germline CDR1 and CDR2 sequences are MNHEY and SVGAGI. The CDR3 extends over 13 amino acids. DNA for the CDR3: TGTGCCAGCAGTTCGCAAGCCAATCAGCCCCAGCATTTT. Amino acid sequence: CASSSQANQPQHF.

As for this clone: This sample includes further DNA sequences coding for the same CDR3. The gene calls are TRBV18 and TRBJ2-7; D not resolved. V gave up 0 bases and J gave up 0 bases, with 9 bases separating them. Germline V lookup: CDR1 KGHSH, CDR2 LQKENI. The CDR3 covers 15 residues. CDR3 residues: CASSPPGRSSYEQYF. The CDR3 nucleotides are TGTGCCAGCTCACCACCTGGACGGAGCTCCTACGAGCAGTACTTC.

The rearrangement uses TRBV10-3 and TRBJ2-3, with 9 positions matching TRBD2. Germline V gene lookup returns CDR1 ENHRY and CDR2 SYGVKD. This CDR3 has 15 residues. The V and J ends lost 6 bases and 3 bases, in that order; junction bases with no gene match: 7. DNA of the CDR3: TGTGCCATCAGCGGTAGCGGGGGTGGGACAGATACGCAGTATTTT. Its protein is CAISGSGGGTDTQYF.

This clone is a singleton in its sample. The chain combines TRBV18 with TRBJ2-7, with D perhaps TRBD1 (5 bases). The germline V gene has CDR1 KGHSH and CDR2 LQKENI. This CDR3 spans 14 amino acids. V was shortened by 3 bases and J by 4 bases, with 13 bases between the two germline ends. The CDR3 region has the DNA TGTGCCAGCTCACCTCAACAGGTGCAGTACGAGCAGTACTTC. Protein sequence: CASSPQQVQYEQYF.

This clone was counted between two and nine times. As DNA, the CDR3 is TGTGCCACCAGTGAAACCGGGACTAGGTCCGGGGAGCTGTTTTTT. Protein: CATSETGTRSGELFF. This rearrangement joins TRBV24-1 to TRBJ2-2, with TRBD2 identical over 8 bases. Germline CDR1 is KGHDR and CDR2 is SFDVKD. The CDR3 is 15 amino acids. V was pared by 4 bases and J by 6 bases, with 6 bases of the junction left unmatched.

The rearrangement uses TRBV2 and TRBJ1-1; D is possibly TRBD1 (6 bases). CDR1 is SNHLY, CDR2 FYNNEI, per germline. This CDR3 has 13 amino acids. Trimming pared 6 bases from V and 0 bases from J, leaving 8 bases between. The CDR3 coding sequence is TGTGCCAGCAGCCGGGACATGAACACTGAAGCTTTCTTT. Its protein is CASSRDMNTEAFF.

The gene calls are TRBV28 and TRBJ2-2; D not resolved. Germline CDR1 is MDHEN and CDR2 is SYDVKM. The CDR3 contains 16 residues. The V and J ends lost 5 bases and 0 bases respectively, with 13 bases between them. This chain's CDR3 is CASSTPSAANTGELFF. The CDR3 nucleotides are TGTGCCAGCAGTACACCGTCTGCGGCGAACACCGGGGAGCTGTTTTTT. Drawing the rest from reference TRBV28 and TRBJ2-2, the complete variable domain is DVKVTQSSRYLVKRTGEKVFLECVQDMDHENMFWYRQDPGLGLRLIYFSYDVKMKEKGDIPEGYSVSREKKERFSLILESASTNQTSMYLCASSTPSAANTGELFFGEGSRLTVL.

CDR3 residues: CASSVEAGIGAEAFF. CDR3 DNA sequence: TGTGCCAGCAGCGTAGAGGCGGGCATTGGCGCTGAAGCTTTCTTT. This chain uses TRBV9 with TRBJ1-1; no reliable D call. Per germline, CDR1 SGDLS and CDR2 YYNGEE. The CDR3 has 15 residues. Trimming took off 0 bases at V and 6 bases at J, with 15 bases between the two ends.

J is TRBJ1-2 and V is TRBV5-1, with D unresolved. This CDR3 is 13 amino acids long. Trimming removed 4 bases at V and 0 bases at J, with 7 bases between. Germline V gene lookup returns CDR1 SGHRS and CDR2 YFSETQ. The DNA of the CDR3 is TGCGCCAGCAGCGGCATTTCTAACTATGGCTACACCTTC. Translation gives CASSGISNYGYTF. Supplemented by reference TRBV5-1 and TRBJ1-2, the full variable domain reads KAGVTQTPRYLIKTRGQQVTLSCSPISGHRSVSWYQQTPGQGLQFLFEYFSETQRNKGNFPGRFSGRQFSNSRSEMNVSTLELGDSALYLCASSGISNYGYTFGSGTRLTVV.

The chain has TRBV12-3 or TRBV12-4 and TRBJ1-4, with D hard to call. The CDR3 has 11 amino acids. V was cut by 6 bases and J by 7 bases, with 6 bases left in between. The CDR3 DNA is TGTGCCAGCAGCCGGAGTGAAAAACTGTTTTTT. Its protein product is CASSRSEKLFF.